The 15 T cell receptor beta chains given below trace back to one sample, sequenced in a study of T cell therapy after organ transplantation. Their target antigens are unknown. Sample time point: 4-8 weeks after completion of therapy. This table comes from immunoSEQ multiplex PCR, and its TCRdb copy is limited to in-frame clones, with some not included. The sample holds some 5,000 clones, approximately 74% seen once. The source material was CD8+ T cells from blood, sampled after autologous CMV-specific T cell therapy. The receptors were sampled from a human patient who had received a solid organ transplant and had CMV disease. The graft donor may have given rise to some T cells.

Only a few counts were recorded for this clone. For the CDR3, the DNA is TGTGCCAGCACTATTGGGGCAGGTGTGAGGGGCTACACCTTC. Encoded protein: CASTIGAGVRGYTF. The rearrangement links TRBV5-4 to TRBJ1-2; possibly TRBD1 for D (5 bases). This CDR3 comprises 14 residues. Germline loops: CDR1 SGHNT, CDR2 YYREEE (reference sequence). V lost 6 bases and J 8 bases, leaving 20 bases between the germline ends.

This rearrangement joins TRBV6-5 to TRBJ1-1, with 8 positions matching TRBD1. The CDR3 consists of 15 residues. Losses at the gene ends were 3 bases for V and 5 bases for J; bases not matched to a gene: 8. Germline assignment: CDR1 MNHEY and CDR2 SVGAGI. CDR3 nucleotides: TGTGCCAGCAGTTATACTCAGGGGGCGCGGACTGAAGCTTTCTTT. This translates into CASSYTQGARTEAFF.

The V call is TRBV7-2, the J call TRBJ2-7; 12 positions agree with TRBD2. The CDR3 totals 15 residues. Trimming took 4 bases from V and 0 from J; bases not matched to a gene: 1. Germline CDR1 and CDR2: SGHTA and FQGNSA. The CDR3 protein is CASSSTSGSSYEQYF. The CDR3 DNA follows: TGTGCCAGCAGCTCGACTAGCGGGAGCTCCTACGAGCAGTACTTC.

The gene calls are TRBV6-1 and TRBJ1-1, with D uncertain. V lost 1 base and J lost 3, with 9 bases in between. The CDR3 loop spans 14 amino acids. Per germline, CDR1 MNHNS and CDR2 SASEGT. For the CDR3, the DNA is TGTGCCAGCAGTGAAGAACCGGACCACACTGAAGCTTTCTTT. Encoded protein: CASSEEPDHTEAFF.

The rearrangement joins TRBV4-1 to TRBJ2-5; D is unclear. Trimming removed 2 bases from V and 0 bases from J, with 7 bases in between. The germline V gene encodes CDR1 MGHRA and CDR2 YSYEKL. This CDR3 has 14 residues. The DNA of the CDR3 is TGCGCCAGCAGCCAACTACAAGACCAAGAGACCCAGTACTTC. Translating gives CASSQLQDQETQYF.

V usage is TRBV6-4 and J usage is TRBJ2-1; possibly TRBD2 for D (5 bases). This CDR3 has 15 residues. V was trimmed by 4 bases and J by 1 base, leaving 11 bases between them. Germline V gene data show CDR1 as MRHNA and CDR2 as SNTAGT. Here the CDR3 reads CASSARPGSYNEQFF. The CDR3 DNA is TGTGCCAGCAGTGCCCGCCCGGGATCCTACAATGAGCAGTTCTTC.

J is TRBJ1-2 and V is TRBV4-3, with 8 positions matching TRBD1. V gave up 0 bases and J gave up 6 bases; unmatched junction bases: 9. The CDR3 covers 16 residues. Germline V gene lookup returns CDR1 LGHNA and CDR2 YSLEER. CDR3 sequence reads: CASSQDNAGGMDGYTF. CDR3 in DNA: TGCGCCAGCAGCCAAGATAATGCAGGGGGCATGGATGGCTACACCTTC.

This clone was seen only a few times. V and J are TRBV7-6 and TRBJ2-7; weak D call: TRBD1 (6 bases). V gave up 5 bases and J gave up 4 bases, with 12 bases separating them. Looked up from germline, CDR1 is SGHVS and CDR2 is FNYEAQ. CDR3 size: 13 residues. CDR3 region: CASSPWDKYEQYF. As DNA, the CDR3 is TGTGCCAGCAGCCCCTGGGACAAATACGAGCAGTACTTC. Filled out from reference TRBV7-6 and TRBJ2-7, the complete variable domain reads GAGVSQSPRYKVTKRGQDVALRCDPISGHVSLYWYRQALGQGPEFLTYFNYEAQQDKSGLPNDRFSAERPEGSISTLTIQRTEQRDSAMYRCASSPWDKYEQYFGPGTRLTVT.

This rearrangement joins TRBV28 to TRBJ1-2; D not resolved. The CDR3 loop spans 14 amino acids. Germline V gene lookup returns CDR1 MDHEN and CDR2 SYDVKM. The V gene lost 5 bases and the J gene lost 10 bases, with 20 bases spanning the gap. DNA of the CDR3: TGTGCCAGCAGTCTCAGGACGGAGGTGCAGGTCTACACCTTC. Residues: CASSLRTEVQVYTF.

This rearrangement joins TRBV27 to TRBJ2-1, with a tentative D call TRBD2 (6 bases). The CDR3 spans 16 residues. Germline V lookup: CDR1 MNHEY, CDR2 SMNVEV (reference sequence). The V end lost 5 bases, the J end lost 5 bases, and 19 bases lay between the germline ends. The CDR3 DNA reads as TGTGCCAGCAGTCGCCAGGCACTAGCCGATAACAATGAGCAGTTCTTC. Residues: CASSRQALADNNEQFF.

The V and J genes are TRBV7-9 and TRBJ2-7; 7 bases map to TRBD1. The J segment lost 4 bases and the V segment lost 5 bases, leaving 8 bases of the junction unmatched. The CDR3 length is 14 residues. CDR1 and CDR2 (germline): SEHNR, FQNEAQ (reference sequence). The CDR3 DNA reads TGTGCCAGCAGCGGGGGACAGTCGTTTTACGAGCAGTACTTC. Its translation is CASSGGQSFYEQYF.

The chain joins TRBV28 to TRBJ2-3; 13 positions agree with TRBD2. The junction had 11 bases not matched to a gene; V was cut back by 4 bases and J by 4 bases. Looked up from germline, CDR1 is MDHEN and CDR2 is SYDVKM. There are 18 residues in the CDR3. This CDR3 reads CASSSTSGLAGDPDTQYF. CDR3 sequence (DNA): TGTGCCAGCAGTTCAACCTCCGGACTAGCGGGGGATCCAGATACGCAGTATTTT. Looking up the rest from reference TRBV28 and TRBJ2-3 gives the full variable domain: DVKVTQSSRYLVKRTGEKVFLECVQDMDHENMFWYRQDPGLGLRLIYFSYDVKMKEKGDIPEGYSVSREKKERFSLILESASTNQTSMYLCASSSTSGLAGDPDTQYFGPGTRLTVL.

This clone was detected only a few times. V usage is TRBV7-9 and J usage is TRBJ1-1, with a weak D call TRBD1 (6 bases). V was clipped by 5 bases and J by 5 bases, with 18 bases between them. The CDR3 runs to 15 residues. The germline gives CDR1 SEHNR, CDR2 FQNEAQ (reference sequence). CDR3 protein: CASSRIDGGRTEAFF. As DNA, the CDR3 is TGTGCCAGCAGCCGGATCGACGGGGGCCGGACTGAAGCTTTCTTT.

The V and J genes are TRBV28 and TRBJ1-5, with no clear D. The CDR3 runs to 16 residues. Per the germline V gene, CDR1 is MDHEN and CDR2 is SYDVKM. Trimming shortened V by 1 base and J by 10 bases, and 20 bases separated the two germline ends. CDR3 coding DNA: TGTGCCAGCAGTTTATTCGTGGTTCGTTTACGGGGTCCCCAGCATTTT. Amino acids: CASSLFVVRLRGPQHF.

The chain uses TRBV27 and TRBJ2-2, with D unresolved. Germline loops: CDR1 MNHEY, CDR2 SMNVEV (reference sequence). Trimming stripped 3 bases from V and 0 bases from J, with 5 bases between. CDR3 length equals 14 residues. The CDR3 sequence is CASSLSPNTGELFF. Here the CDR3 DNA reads TGTGCCAGCAGTTTGTCCCCGAACACCGGGGAGCTGTTTTTT.